Shown below are 22 T cell receptor beta chains from a single sample sequenced in a study of Graves' ophthalmopathy and Graves' hyperthyroidism. Amplified material comprised TCR beta CDR3 regions derived from RNA transcripts. Investigators did first-round RT-PCR with HTBI primers, then second-round multiplex PCR. TCRdb redid the calling of the multiplex PCR reads with MiXCR, one entry per CDR3 protein. The top ten clones hold 10% to 15% of a sample with 300,000 or so distinct CDR3 sequences, roughly 15% of them seen once. Input material: peripheral blood. The receptors were sampled from an adult man with Graves' ophthalmopathy.

V and J are TRBV6-1 and TRBJ2-3; no firm D call. Germline loops: CDR1 MNHNS, CDR2 SASEGT. Trimming took 8 bases from V and 0 from J, leaving 24 bases between them. The CDR3 loop spans 18 amino acids. CDR3 DNA sequence: TGTGCCAGCCGGACCACCCCCGATAAAATATATAGCACAGATACGCAGTATTTT. Translating gives CASRTTPDKIYSTDTQYF.

This clonotype was counted at least ten times. This CDR3 reads CSVDEGAGNQPQHF. DNA of the CDR3: TGCAGCGTTGATGAGGGGGCTGGCAATCAGCCCCAGCATTTT. The chain couples TRBV29-1 to TRBJ1-5; 7 nucleotides align to TRBD1. The CDR3 has 14 residues. In germline, CDR1 is SQVTM, CDR2 ANQGSEA. Germline trimming cut 3 bases from V and 2 bases from J; bases unmatched to any gene: 4.

There are many counts of this clonotype. The chain has TRBV28 and TRBJ2-3, with 9 nucleotides matching TRBD1. With 6 bases clipped from V and 2 bases from J, the junction kept 9 bases outside the gene matches. The CDR3 contains 16 residues. Germline V gives CDR1 MDHEN, CDR2 SYDVKM. CDR3 sequence (DNA): TGTGCCAGCAGCCCCCCCGGGACAGGGATCACAGATACGCAGTATTTT. It translates to CASSPPGTGITDTQYF.

This clonotype came up many times. CDR3 nucleotide sequence: TGCGCCAGCAGCACCGGACAGGGGGAAGAGACCCAGTACTTC. Its translation: CASSTGQGEETQYF. The chain joins TRBV5-1 to TRBJ2-5; 10 nucleotides agree with TRBD1. Germline CDR1 is SGHRS and CDR2 is YFSETQ. The CDR3 sequence is 14 residues long. J lost 3 bases, V lost 4 bases, and 3 bases had no gene match. Full variable domain (missing parts from reference TRBV5-1 and TRBJ2-5): KAGVTQTPRYLIKTRGQQVTLSCSPISGHRSVSWYQQTPGQGLQFLFEYFSETQRNKGNFPGRFSGRQFSNSRSEMNVSTLELGDSALYLCASSTGQGEETQYFGPGTRLLVL.

This clonotype was picked up many times. V usage is TRBV29-1 and J usage is TRBJ1-2; D remains unclear. The CDR3 has 15 amino acids. V was clipped by 2 bases and J by 0 bases, with 13 bases between them. Germline CDR1 is SQVTM and CDR2 is ANQGSEA. The CDR3 region has the DNA TGCAGCGTTGAAATCGGCGTAGGAGCTAACTATGGCTACACCTTC. Amino acids: CSVEIGVGANYGYTF.

This chain connects TRBV12-3 or TRBV12-4 to TRBJ1-6; D possibly corresponds to TRBD1 (6 bases). The CDR3 totals 16 residues. The V end lost 3 bases, the J end lost 9 bases, and 18 bases lay between the germline ends. CDR3 protein: CASSLSIGRGSSPLHF. In DNA, the CDR3 is TGTGCCAGCAGTTTGAGTATTGGCAGGGGAAGTTCACCCCTCCACTTT.

This clonotype was seen many times. Compared with germline, one end of the junction differs, possibly owing to a read error. The V gene is TRBV6-2 or TRBV6-3, the J gene TRBJ1-2; 8 nucleotides match TRBD1. The CDR3 covers 14 residues. From germline, CDR1 is MNHEY and CDR2 SVGEGT. The CDR3 region is CASRPAGGIGGCTF. CDR3 in DNA: TGTGCCAGCAGACCCGCAGGGGGCATCGGTGGCTGCACCTTC.

This clonotype came up many times. V is TRBV2 and J is TRBJ2-7; 7 nucleotides agree with TRBD2. The CDR3 is made up of 14 amino acids. The ends lost 3 bases at V and 4 bases at J; junction bases unmatched: 6. CDR1 is SNHLY and CDR2 is FYNNEI in the germline V gene. The CDR3 loop reads CASSEVAGEYEQYF. In DNA, the CDR3 is TGTGCCAGCAGTGAGGTGGCGGGAGAATACGAGCAGTACTTC.

This clonotype was seen at least ten times. This sequence joins TRBV24-1 and TRBJ1-1; D gene unclear. The germline gives CDR1 KGHDR, CDR2 SFDVKD. This CDR3 spans 14 amino acids. Deletions cut 8 bases from V and 0 bases from J, with 12 bases between. CDR3 sequence: CATILQNMNTEAFF. CDR3 coding DNA: TGTGCCACCATTCTACAGAACATGAACACTGAAGCTTTCTTT.

This clonotype was detected many times. V gene TRBV28 combines with J gene TRBJ1-5, with 7 bases matching TRBD1. The CDR3 loop spans 15 amino acids. The germline V gene has CDR1 MDHEN and CDR2 SYDVKM. Trimming cost V 7 bases and J 7 bases; bases outside gene matches: 13. The CDR3 nucleotides are TGTGCCAGCACCCCCCCCCGCAGGGGGGAGCAGCCCCAGCATTTT. Translation gives CASTPPRRGEQPQHF.

This clonotype has at least ten counts. The chain carries TRBV6-5 and TRBJ1-6; perhaps TRBD1 as D (5 bases). Trimming cost V 6 bases and J 7 bases, with 13 bases left between them. CDR1 is MNHEY and CDR2 is SVGAGI in the germline V gene. There are 14 residues in the CDR3. The CDR3 nucleotides are TGTGCCAGCAGCGCCGGGGCCAAAAATTCACCCCTCCACTTT. Amino acid sequence: CASSAGAKNSPLHF.

This clonotype was seen at least ten times. CDR3 amino acids: CASSPFDRNREPQHF. CDR3 bases: TGTGCCAGCAGCCCATTTGACAGGAATCGGGAGCCCCAGCATTTT. The rearrangement links TRBV6-2 or TRBV6-3 to TRBJ1-5, with a weak D call TRBD1 (6 bases). CDR1 MNHEY and CDR2 SVGEGT come from the germline V gene. This CDR3 comprises 15 residues. Trimming pared 6 bases from V and 8 bases from J, leaving 20 bases between.

This clonotype came up many times. Its ends do not fully match the called genes, so a read error is possible. J is TRBJ2-7 and V is TRBV7-8; D is unclear. CDR3 length: 17 amino acids. Germline assignment: CDR1 SGHVS and CDR2 FQNEAQ. CDR3 sequence: CASGLAFSRAETYEQYF. The CDR3 DNA is TGTGCCAGCGGCTTAGCTTTCAGCCGGGCCGAGACCTACGAGCAGTACTTC.

The chain recombines TRBV11-2 with TRBJ2-7, with TRBD1 identical over 8 bases. The junction had 9 bases not matched to a gene; V was cut back by 2 bases and J by 3 bases. The CDR3 loop spans 16 amino acids. Looked up from germline, CDR1 is SGHAT and CDR2 is FQNNGV. In DNA, the CDR3 is TGTGCCAGCAGCTTAAGACTGACAGGGGTAAGCTACGAGCAGTACTTC. This codes for CASSLRLTGVSYEQYF.

The CDR3 protein is CASSQPLGSNTGELFF. Written as DNA, the CDR3 is TGTGCCAGCAGCCAGCCGCTAGGATCCAACACCGGGGAGCTGTTTTTT. The genes are TRBV12-3 or TRBV12-4 and TRBJ2-2; D ambiguous. V was cut by 6 bases and J by 2 bases, with 16 bases left in between. The CDR3 extends over 16 amino acids.

This clonotype has a count of ten or more. This chain uses TRBV20-1 with TRBJ2-7, with D possibly being TRBD2 (6 bases). V shed 2 bases and J shed 0 bases, with 11 bases lying between them. This CDR3 contains 14 residues. Germline V gene lookup returns CDR1 DFQATT and CDR2 SNEGSKA (reference sequence). The CDR3, as DNA: TGCAGTGCTAGATCTAGCGCAAGCTCCTACGAGCAGTACTTC. Translated: CSARSSASSYEQYF.

This clonotype appeared many times. The genes are TRBV27 and TRBJ2-2; D unresolved. This CDR3 comprises 15 residues. Germline-derived CDR1 and CDR2 are MNHEY and SMNVEV (reference sequence). Trimming pared 0 bases from V and 5 bases from J, leaving 10 bases between. CDR3 residues: CASSLSRWGTGELFF. CDR3 DNA sequence: TGTGCCAGCAGTTTATCGCGGTGGGGTACCGGGGAGCTGTTTTTT.

Many counts were recorded for this clonotype. The chain recombines TRBV30 with TRBJ1-2; D ambiguous. Per the germline V gene, CDR1 is GTSNPN and CDR2 is SVGIG (reference sequence). The CDR3 is 15 amino acids. The germline V and J ends were trimmed by 0 bases and 0 bases, with 11 bases remaining between them. The CDR3 region is CAWSVRAGANYGYTF. The CDR3 DNA is TGTGCCTGGAGTGTTAGGGCCGGAGCTAACTATGGCTACACCTTC.

In this sample, this clonotype turned up a few times. This chain uses TRBV11-2 with TRBJ2-2; D not resolved. V gave up 1 base and J gave up 9 bases, with 6 bases separating them. Germline values: CDR1 SGHAT, CDR2 FQNNGV. The CDR3 has 12 residues. CDR3 nucleotide sequence: TGTGCCAGCAGCTTAGCTTATAGGGAGCTGTTTTTT. Protein product: CASSLAYRELFF.

The chain links TRBV12-3 or TRBV12-4 to TRBJ2-2; D not certain. Trimming stripped 2 bases from V and 3 bases from J, with 7 bases between. The CDR3 length is 14 residues. As DNA, the CDR3 is TGTGCCAGCAGTTTACCAGCTTACACCGGGGAGCTGTTTTTT. It yields the protein CASSLPAYTGELFF.

This clonotype was seen many times. The V call is TRBV20-1, the J call TRBJ1-2; unclear D gene. The ends were cut back, 3 bases at V and 5 bases at J, with 10 bases in the middle. This CDR3 is built from 12 residues. The V gene's germline CDR1 is DFQATT and CDR2 SNEGSKA (reference sequence). CDR3 in amino acids: CSASLLGYGYTF. The DNA for the CDR3 is TGCAGTGCTAGCCTCCTCGGGTATGGCTACACCTTC.

This clonotype appeared many times. V usage is TRBV9 and J usage is TRBJ2-7, with D perhaps matching TRBD1 (8 bases). The CDR3 contains 16 residues. Trimming pared 3 bases from V and 2 bases from J, leaving 18 bases between. Germline V lookup: CDR1 SGDLS, CDR2 YYNGEE. CDR3 region: CASSGESTGGAYEQYF. CDR3 sequence (DNA): TGTGCCAGCAGCGGAGAATCCACAGGGGGGGCCTACGAGCAGTACTTC. Full variable domain (missing parts from reference TRBV9 and TRBJ2-7): DSGVTQTPKHLITATGQRVTLRCSPRSGDLSVYWYQQSLDQGLQFLIQYYNGEERAKGNILERFSAQQFPDLHSELNLSSLELGDSALYFCASSGESTGGAYEQYFGPGTRLTVT.